This T cell receptor beta chain was sequenced in a study of blood T cell repertoires in COVID-19. Study background: COVID-19 samples from acute and convalescent phases originated in the United States, Italy and Spain.

This clone was observed a few times. The method was immunoSEQ multiplex PCR; TCRdb's version includes in-frame clones alone and lacks a portion of them. Seen here are under 350,000 clones, 70% to 90% observed once, and the top ten hold approximately 4.1%. V lost 0 bases and J 4 bases, leaving 15 bases between the germline ends. Germline loops: CDR1 LGHDT, CDR2 YNNKEL (reference sequence). This CDR3 is 16 amino acids long. The source of this sequence is a young man who had recovered from COVID-19. The chain combines TRBV3-1 (or the pseudogene TRBV3-2) with TRBJ1-2; maybe TRBD1 (5 bases). Specimen: PBMCs or T cells enriched from blood (not recorded which). CDR3 bases: TGTGCCAGCAGCCAAGATCCGGGGGGTGGGGGCTATGGCTACACCTTC. This codes for CASSQDPGGGGYGYTF.